These 3 T cell receptor beta chains were all obtained from the same sample, sequenced in a study of T-cell memory formation after mild COVID-19. Using its own MiXCR run on the 5' RACE reads, TCRdb lists one record per CDR3 protein. The data hold roughly 70,000 distinct CDR3 sequences, with approximately 16% observed a single time. The source material was PBMCs or a T cell subset sorted from them (not recorded which). Every receptor here comes from an adult woman who had mild COVID-19 (a few samples of this study predate the infection). Cell type and time point are not known.

This clonotype showed up just a few times. The CDR3 region is CASSHEAGAGANVLTF. As DNA, the CDR3 is TGCGCCAGCAGCCACGAGGCGGGAGCGGGGGCCAACGTCCTGACTTTC. This chain joins TRBV4-3 and TRBJ2-6, with TRBD2 matching 7 bases. The J segment lost 4 bases and the V segment lost 3 bases, leaving 6 bases of the junction unmatched. The CDR3 covers 16 residues. Germline V lookup: CDR1 LGHNA, CDR2 YSLEER.

This clonotype has ten or more counts. This chain connects TRBV29-1 to TRBJ2-1, with D uncertain. Looked up from germline, CDR1 is SQVTM and CDR2 is ANQGSEA. The V end was cut by 4 bases, the J end by 7 bases, with 14 bases between. CDR3 length: 13 amino acids. CDR3 nucleotide sequence: TGCAGCGTTGGATCTAGGATCGGAAATGAGCAGTTCTTC. Protein sequence: CSVGSRIGNEQFF.

This clonotype came up a few times. CDR3 loop: CASSLVGPNTGELFF. The DNA for the CDR3 is TGTGCCAGCAGCTTAGTCGGACCGAACACCGGGGAGCTGTTTTTT. The chain carries TRBV7-9 and TRBJ2-2; no definite D call. Germline V gene lookup returns CDR1 SEHNR and CDR2 FQNEAQ (reference sequence). The V end lost 1 base, the J end lost 0 bases, and 6 bases lay between the germline ends. This CDR3 contains 15 residues.